Shown below are 29 T cell receptor beta chains from a single sample sequenced in a study of T cell responses to AZD1222 COVID-19 vaccine. Measured with immunoSEQ multiplex PCR; TCRdb has only the in-frame clones, and not every one. The sample lists approximately 140,000 clones, 80% to 85% seen once, with less than 5% in the top ten. The sequenced sample was peripheral blood, obtained on day 0 of MenACWY control vaccination. These receptors all stem from an adult in good health.

This clone came up once. V usage is TRBV29-1 and J usage is TRBJ2-5, with 8 bases matching TRBD1. This CDR3 has 14 residues. The ends lost 7 bases at V and 5 bases at J; junction bases unmatched: 12. Germline V gene data show CDR1 as SQVTM and CDR2 as ANQGSEA. The CDR3 DNA reads as TGCAGCGCCTTAGACAGGGGACGTGGTGAGACCCAGTACTTC. Its translation: CSALDRGRGETQYF.

The rearrangement joins TRBV6-5 to TRBJ2-3; D may be TRBD1 (6 bases). Germline V gene lookup returns CDR1 MNHEY and CDR2 SVGAGI. The V end was cut by 8 bases, the J end by 2 bases, with 17 bases between. CDR3 length: 15 amino acids. CDR3 DNA: TGTGCCAGCGTGAAGGCAGGGGACCACACAGATACGCAGTATTTT. It yields the protein CASVKAGDHTDTQYF.

Concerning this clone itself: In the same sample, other DNA sequences code for this CDR3. The V and J genes are TRBV7-9 and TRBJ1-1; D remains ambiguous. Germline CDR1 SEHNR, CDR2 FQNEAQ (reference sequence). The V and J ends lost 1 base and 1 base respectively, with 4 bases between them. The CDR3 consists of 13 residues. The CDR3 coding sequence is TGTGCCAGCAGCTTAGGGACGAACACTGAAGCTTTCTTT. It yields the protein CASSLGTNTEAFF.

This clone was picked up one time. The chain has TRBV19 and TRBJ1-6; D call uncertain. The V gene lost 1 base and the J gene lost 10 bases, with 11 bases spanning the gap. CDR1 is LNHDA, CDR2 SQIVND, per germline (reference sequence). The CDR3 has 14 residues. The CDR3 here is CASSIAAAGSPLHF. CDR3 bases: TGTGCCAGTAGTATAGCGGCCGCCGGATCACCCCTCCACTTT.

The chain joins TRBV10-1 to TRBJ1-6, with D uncertain. The CDR3 runs to 15 residues. The V gene's germline CDR1 is WNHNN and CDR2 SYGVQD (reference sequence). The V and J ends lost 6 bases and 6 bases respectively, with 15 bases between them. CDR3 sequence: CASSPGRVGNSPLHF. CDR3 in DNA: TGCGCCAGCAGCCCCGGACGCGTGGGTAATTCACCCCTCCACTTT.

The gene calls are TRBV5-1 and TRBJ2-3; the match to TRBD2 covers 8 bases. The V gene end was trimmed by 6 bases and the J gene end by 5 bases; junction bases not matched to a gene: 5. The CDR3 has 13 residues. CDR1 is SGHRS, CDR2 YFSETQ, per germline. The CDR3 DNA reads TGCGCCAGCAAGCGGGGGCCGGGAGATACGCAGTATTTT. Translation: CASKRGPGDTQYF.

V usage is TRBV24-1 and J usage is TRBJ2-3; no firm D call. Germline CDR1 and CDR2: KGHDR and SFDVKD. This CDR3 is 15 amino acids long. V lost 0 bases and J 4 bases, leaving 10 bases between the germline ends. CDR3: CATSDLDGYSDTQYF. In DNA, the CDR3 is TGTGCCACCAGTGATTTGGACGGCTACTCAGATACGCAGTATTTT.

V and J are TRBV28 and TRBJ1-5; 7 bases align to TRBD1. Germline V gives CDR1 MDHEN, CDR2 SYDVKM. Germline trimming cut 3 bases from V and 5 bases from J; bases unmatched to any gene: 7. This CDR3 region has 15 residues. The CDR3 spells CASSLGDRDYQPQHF. The CDR3 nucleotides are TGTGCCAGCAGTTTGGGCGACAGGGACTATCAGCCCCAGCATTTT.

V gene TRBV11-2 combines with J gene TRBJ2-2; TRBD2 agrees at 7 bases. The ends lost 4 bases at V and 0 bases at J; junction bases unmatched: 5. CDR1 SGHAT and CDR2 FQNNGV come from the germline V gene. There are 16 residues in the CDR3. The CDR3 spells CASSSIGGANTGELFF. For the CDR3, the DNA is TGTGCCAGCAGCTCCATTGGGGGGGCGAACACCGGGGAGCTGTTTTTT.

J is TRBJ1-5 and V is TRBV5-8; D is unclear. The CDR3 is 13 residues long. In germline, CDR1 is SGHTS, CDR2 YDEGEE. The ends were cut back, 4 bases at V and 5 bases at J, with 10 bases in the middle. The CDR3 is CASSQDGDQPQHF. The CDR3 DNA is TGTGCCAGCAGCCAGGACGGAGATCAGCCCCAGCATTTT.

This clone was seen more than once but under ten times. The chain combines TRBV4-1 with TRBJ1-4, with 9 nucleotides matching TRBD1. The CDR3 has 16 amino acids. Germline V gives CDR1 MGHRA, CDR2 YSYEKL. Trimming took 6 bases from V and 10 from J; bases not matched to a gene: 15. The CDR3 loop reads CASRLGAKQGAAKLFF. The DNA for the CDR3 is TGCGCCAGCAGACTAGGAGCGAAACAGGGGGCCGCAAAACTGTTTTTT.

This chain connects TRBV9 to TRBJ2-2; maybe TRBD2 (6 bases). The germline CDR1 and CDR2 sequences are SGDLS and YYNGEE. The V gene lost 1 base and the J gene lost 2 bases, with 15 bases spanning the gap. The CDR3 extends over 17 amino acids. CDR3 coding DNA: TGTGCCAGCAGCGTAAGAGGAATAGCGGAAAACACCGGGGAGCTGTTTTTT. Its protein is CASSVRGIAENTGELFF.

The V call is TRBV7-6, the J call TRBJ2-3; tentative D call: TRBD1 (5 bases). Trimming shortened V by 4 bases and J by 4 bases, and 18 bases separated the two germline ends. The CDR3 totals 16 residues. CDR1 and CDR2 (germline): SGHVS, FNYEAQ. CDR3 DNA sequence: TGTGCCAGCAGCTCAGAGGCAGGGAAGGTATCAGATACGCAGTATTTT. Translating gives CASSSEAGKVSDTQYF.

The rearrangement links TRBV7-9 to TRBJ2-7, with TRBD2 as a possible D gene (5 bases). The CDR3 is 13 residues long. CDR1 SEHNR and CDR2 FQNEAQ come from the germline V gene (reference sequence). V was shortened by 5 bases and J by 0 bases, with 8 bases between the two germline ends. This chain's CDR3 is CASSTRDSYEQYF. Here the CDR3 DNA reads TGTGCCAGCAGCACCCGGGACTCCTACGAGCAGTACTTC. Variable domain in full (rest from reference TRBV7-9 and TRBJ2-7): DTGVSQNPRHKITKRGQNVTFRCDPISEHNRLYWYRQTLGQGPEFLTYFQNEAQLEKSRLLSDRFSAERPKGSFSTLEIQRTEQGDSAMYLCASSTRDSYEQYFGPGTRLTVT.

The genes are TRBV5-4 and TRBJ2-1; 7 bases agree with TRBD2. V lost 2 bases and J lost 7; bases outside the gene matches: 12. This CDR3 contains 16 residues. Germline values: CDR1 SGHNT, CDR2 YYREEE (reference sequence). The CDR3: CASSFGGESGVNEQFF. The CDR3 DNA sequence: TGTGCCAGCAGCTTTGGGGGGGAGAGTGGGGTAAATGAGCAGTTCTTC.

This chain connects TRBV29-1 to TRBJ2-3; D gene unclear. The CDR3 has 12 amino acids. V was cut by 7 bases and J by 2 bases, with 10 bases left in between. Germline-derived CDR1 and CDR2 are SQVTM and ANQGSEA. This chain's CDR3 is CSARKITDTQYF. CDR3 nucleotides: TGCAGCGCTCGAAAGATCACAGATACGCAGTATTTT.

The CDR3 reads CSVAVFATNEKLFF. CDR3 sequence (DNA): TGCAGCGTTGCAGTCTTCGCAACTAATGAAAAACTGTTTTTT. The chain employs TRBV29-1 and TRBJ1-4; D remains unclear. V was cut by 4 bases and J by 0 bases, with 9 bases left in between. Germline lookup yields CDR1 SQVTM and CDR2 ANQGSEA. The CDR3 extends over 14 amino acids.

The chain joins TRBV2 to TRBJ2-7; D not resolved. The CDR3 is 11 amino acids. The germline V gene encodes CDR1 SNHLY and CDR2 FYNNEI. V shed 3 bases and J shed 4 bases, with 4 bases lying between them. CDR3 in amino acids: CASSDGYEQYF. The CDR3 DNA follows: TGTGCCAGCAGTGATGGGTACGAGCAGTACTTC.

The gene calls are TRBV11-1 and TRBJ1-2; D remains ambiguous. Trimming shortened V by 2 bases and J by 3 bases, and 10 bases separated the two germline ends. The CDR3 contains 14 residues. The germline V gene has CDR1 SGHAT and CDR2 FQDESV (reference sequence). The CDR3, as DNA: TGTGCCAGCAGCTTACAAACGGGCGACTATGGCTACACCTTC. Its translation: CASSLQTGDYGYTF.

This chain connects TRBV27 to TRBJ1-3; no definite D call. V was clipped by 4 bases and J by 3 bases, with 10 bases between them. This CDR3 has 14 amino acids. Germline assignment: CDR1 MNHEY and CDR2 SMNVEV (reference sequence). The CDR3 here is CASSSWTGGNTIYF. The CDR3 DNA is TGTGCCAGCAGTTCGTGGACTGGTGGAAACACCATATATTTT.

This chain joins TRBV18 and TRBJ1-3; possibly TRBD1 for D (6 bases). V lost 3 bases and J 0 bases, leaving 18 bases between the germline ends. Germline CDR1 KGHSH, CDR2 LQKENI. The CDR3 runs 18 residues. The CDR3 nucleotides are TGTGCCAGCTCACCCCAACGGGACACTCATAGCTCTGGAAACACCATATATTTT. Translation: CASSPQRDTHSSGNTIYF.

The chain links TRBV6-1 to TRBJ1-2; D call uncertain. In germline, CDR1 is MNHNS, CDR2 SASEGT. CDR3 length: 12 amino acids. The germline V and J ends were trimmed by 2 bases and 3 bases, with 4 bases remaining between them. CDR3 DNA: TGTGCCAGCAGTGAAAATGACTATGGCTACACCTTC. Its translation: CASSENDYGYTF.

The chain couples TRBV19 to TRBJ1-2, with D tentatively TRBD1 (6 bases). This CDR3 has 13 residues. V shed 6 bases and J shed 6 bases, with 14 bases lying between them. CDR1 and CDR2 from the germline V gene are LNHDA and SQIVND (reference sequence). CDR3 region: CASRFKGVDGYTF. The CDR3 DNA sequence: TGTGCCAGTAGGTTCAAGGGGGTTGATGGCTACACCTTC.

The J gene is TRBJ1-3, the V gene TRBV18; a weak D match, TRBD1 (5 bases). Trimming stripped 2 bases from V and 0 bases from J, with 14 bases between. This CDR3 is built from 17 residues. Germline V gene data show CDR1 as KGHSH and CDR2 as LQKENI. The CDR3 protein is CASSPALAGSSGNTIYF. CDR3 DNA sequence: TGTGCCAGCTCACCAGCCCTGGCAGGGAGCTCTGGAAACACCATATATTTT.

DNA of the CDR3: TGTGCCAGCAGCTTGTCGTTGTTGGCCAGCGGGGGGGAACAAGAGACCCAGTACTTC. Amino acid sequence: CASSLSLLASGGEQETQYF. J is TRBJ2-5 and V is TRBV5-5; 10 nucleotides line up with TRBD2. V trimming: 1 base; J trimming: 2 bases; junction bases outside the gene matches: 14. Germline lookup yields CDR1 SGHKS and CDR2 YYEKEE (reference sequence). The CDR3 consists of 19 residues.

The chain joins TRBV11-2 to TRBJ1-6; tentative D call: TRBD1 (6 bases). Trimming shortened V by 3 bases and J by 4 bases, and 10 bases separated the two germline ends. Germline assignment: CDR1 SGHAT and CDR2 FQNNGV. CDR3 length: 15 residues. CDR3 region: CASSLNGQYNSPLHF. In DNA, the CDR3 is TGTGCCAGCAGCTTGAACGGACAGTATAATTCACCCCTCCACTTT.

The chain recombines TRBV18 with TRBJ1-1, with D hard to call. The germline CDR1 and CDR2 sequences are KGHSH and LQKENI. Between the trimmed V and J ends, which lost 2 bases and 0 bases, there was a span of 10 bases. CDR3 length equals 15 residues. CDR3: CASSPAAAMNTEAFF. In nucleotides, the CDR3 is TGTGCCAGCTCACCAGCGGCAGCTATGAACACTGAAGCTTTCTTT.

CDR3 DNA: TGTGCCAGCAGCTTAGACAGGGGGCAGCCCCAGCATTTT. It encodes CASSLDRGQPQHF. The gene calls are TRBV7-6 and TRBJ1-5, with 8 nucleotides matching TRBD1. CDR1 is SGHVS and CDR2 is FNYEAQ in the germline V gene. Trimming at V came to 1 base and at J to 7 bases, leaving 0 bases not matched to a gene. The CDR3 sequence is 13 residues long.

The genes are TRBV6-5 and TRBJ2-1, with 9 nucleotides matching TRBD1. After removal of 5 bases from V and 3 bases from J, the junction contained 5 bases not matched to a gene. The CDR3 runs 15 residues. CDR1 and CDR2 from the germline V gene are MNHEY and SVGAGI. The CDR3 spells CASSRTGEGYNEQFF. The CDR3 DNA follows: TGTGCCAGCAGTCGGACAGGGGAAGGCTACAATGAGCAGTTCTTC.